Following are 18 T cell receptor beta chains from one sample sequenced in a study of blood T cell repertoires in COVID-19. Libraries were prepared by immunoSEQ multiplex PCR; TCRdb keeps only in-frame clonotypes and omits some of them. The sample contains about 90,000 clones, around 93% of which appear only once. The sequencing input was peripheral blood. These receptors all stem from a human donor with active COVID-19. The donor label of this sample is uncertain.

The V call is TRBV19, the J call TRBJ2-2, with D maybe TRBD2 (6 bases). This CDR3 region has 16 residues. The V end lost 4 bases, the J end lost 1 base, and 13 bases lay between the germline ends. CDR1 and CDR2 (germline): LNHDA, SQIVND (reference sequence). Written as DNA, the CDR3 is TGTGCCAGTAGTACCCCCTGGCGGGGGAACACCGGGGAGCTGTTTTTT. As protein: CASSTPWRGNTGELFF. The full variable domain, its missing parts supplied by reference TRBV19 and TRBJ2-2, is DGGITQSPKYLFRKEGQNVTLSCEQNLNHDAMYWYRQDPGQGLRLIYYSQIVNDFQKGDIAEGYSVSREKKESFPLTVTSAQKNPTAFYLCASSTPWRGNTGELFFGEGSRLTVL.

The V gene is TRBV12-3 or TRBV12-4, the J gene TRBJ2-7; a weak D match, TRBD1 (5 bases). Trimming took off 5 bases at V and 4 bases at J, with 12 bases between the two ends. CDR3 length: 13 amino acids. The CDR3 DNA sequence: TGTGCCAGCAGTCGGACATTGGGGTACGAGCAGTACTTC. It codes for CASSRTLGYEQYF.

The genes are TRBV13 and TRBJ2-1; D perhaps matches TRBD2 (5 bases). This CDR3 has 15 amino acids. The germline V gene encodes CDR1 PRHDT and CDR2 FYEKMQ (reference sequence). The V gene lost 5 bases and the J gene lost 1 base, with 12 bases spanning the gap. This CDR3 reads CASSGTGDSYNEQFF. In DNA form, the CDR3 reads TGTGCCAGCAGCGGTACCGGGGATTCCTACAATGAGCAGTTCTTC.

The rearrangement links TRBV3-1 (or the pseudogene TRBV3-2) to TRBJ1-2, with D perhaps matching TRBD1 (6 bases). The V gene lost 0 bases and the J gene lost 0 bases, with 11 bases spanning the gap. CDR3 length: 16 amino acids. Germline CDR1 is LGHDT and CDR2 is YNNKEL (reference sequence). For the CDR3, the DNA is TGTGCCAGCAGCCAAGAGGACAGCCGTGCTAACTATGGCTACACCTTC. This sequence encodes CASSQEDSRANYGYTF.

The V call is TRBV28, the J call TRBJ2-4; 10 nucleotides agree with TRBD1. Germline assignment: CDR1 MDHEN and CDR2 SYDVKM. The CDR3 is 15 residues long. V lost 3 bases to trimming and J lost 6 bases; unmatched junction nucleotides: 5. The CDR3 nucleotides read TGTGCCAGCAGTTTTCCGGGACAGGGGACAAACATTCAGTACTTC. Translation: CASSFPGQGTNIQYF.

This clone was detected only a few times. The chain employs TRBV9 and TRBJ1-5, with 7 nucleotides matching TRBD1. The V segment lost 4 bases and the J segment 5 bases; nucleotides outside the gene matches: 6. The V gene's germline CDR1 is SGDLS and CDR2 YYNGEE. The CDR3 loop spans 14 amino acids. CDR3 residues: CASSTKTGDQPQHF. Written as DNA, the CDR3 is TGTGCCAGCAGCACCAAAACAGGGGATCAGCCCCAGCATTTT.

This chain links TRBV19 with TRBJ1-1; TRBD1 matches 8 bases. The junction had 17 bases not matched to a gene; V was cut back by 6 bases and J by 2 bases. The CDR3 extends over 18 amino acids. Germline CDR1 is LNHDA and CDR2 is SQIVND (reference sequence). CDR3 sequence reads: CASSLRIPAGGENTEAFF. The CDR3 DNA follows: TGTGCCAGTAGCCTTCGTATCCCGGCAGGGGGCGAAAACACTGAAGCTTTCTTT.

In its sample, this clone was seen once. This chain joins TRBV24-1 and TRBJ1-5; 7 bases map to TRBD1. V was clipped by 4 bases and J by 8 bases; unmatched bases: 10. Germline CDR1 reads KGHDR; CDR2 reads SFDVKD. The length of the CDR3 is 15 residues. For the CDR3, the DNA is TGTGCCACCAGTGAGTTATCAGGGGGGCAGGAGCCCCAGCATTTT. It specifies CATSELSGGQEPQHF.

The rearrangement joins TRBV6-5 to TRBJ1-2, with a weak D call TRBD1 (5 bases). Per germline, CDR1 MNHEY and CDR2 SVGAGI. V was trimmed by 5 bases and J by 4 bases, leaving 11 bases between them. The CDR3 loop spans 13 amino acids. In DNA form, the CDR3 reads TGTGCCAGCAGTACCTCAGACAGCTATGGCTACACCTTC. Its protein product is CASSTSDSYGYTF.

The rearrangement uses TRBV29-1 and TRBJ2-2; 8 nucleotides line up with TRBD2. The junction had 7 bases not matched to a gene; V was cut back by 3 bases and J by 7 bases. Germline V gives CDR1 SQVTM, CDR2 ANQGSEA. This CDR3 contains 14 residues. The CDR3 protein is CSVEGDAGGGELFF. CDR3 nucleotide sequence: TGCAGCGTTGAGGGGGACGCGGGGGGCGGGGAGCTGTTTTTT.

This clone was seen once. V and J are TRBV27 and TRBJ1-6; 9 bases fit TRBD1. After removal of 6 bases from V and 9 bases from J, the junction contained 6 bases not matched to a gene. The germline V gene encodes CDR1 MNHEY and CDR2 SMNVEV (reference sequence). The CDR3 covers 14 residues. CDR3 in DNA: TGTGCCAGCAGACCGGGACAGGGAGCTTCACCCCTCCACTTT. Protein sequence: CASRPGQGASPLHF.

V usage is TRBV5-4 and J usage is TRBJ2-3, with D possibly being TRBD2 (6 bases). The CDR3 contains 16 residues. CDR1 SGHNT and CDR2 YYREEE come from the germline V gene (reference sequence). Trimming shortened V by 4 bases and J by 0 bases, and 15 bases separated the two germline ends. The chain's CDR3 is CASSLPGVSSTDTQYF. In DNA form, the CDR3 reads TGTGCCAGCAGCCTCCCGGGGGTTTCTAGCACAGATACGCAGTATTTT. The full variable domain, completed using reference TRBV5-4 and TRBJ2-3, is ETGVTQSPTHLIKTRGQQVTLRCSSQSGHNTVSWYQQALGQGPQFIFQYYREEENGRGNFPPRFSGLQFPNYSSELNVNALELDDSALYLCASSLPGVSSTDTQYFGPGTRLTVL.

The rearrangement uses TRBV18 and TRBJ1-3; 10 bases fit TRBD1. The germline CDR1 and CDR2 sequences are KGHSH and LQKENI. The length of the CDR3 is 20 residues. After removal of 3 bases from V and 0 bases from J, the junction contained 14 bases not matched to a gene. The CDR3 coding sequence is TGTGCCAGCTCACCGACGCCGGCGACAGGGGGCCAGCTCTCTGGAAACACCATATATTTT. Translation: CASSPTPATGGQLSGNTIYF.

This clone appeared once. V and J are TRBV11-2 and TRBJ2-2; 8 bases align to TRBD1. Looked up from germline, CDR1 is SGHAT and CDR2 is FQNNGV. This CDR3 comprises 16 residues. V was clipped by 1 base and J by 4 bases; unmatched bases: 5. The CDR3 protein is CASSLAGTGTTGELFF. The CDR3, as DNA: TGTGCCAGCAGCTTAGCCGGGACAGGAACCACCGGGGAGCTGTTTTTT.

The V gene is TRBV11-3, the J gene TRBJ1-3; D uncertain. V shed 7 bases and J shed 4 bases, with 8 bases lying between them. This CDR3 has 12 residues. Germline CDR1 is SGHNT and CDR2 is YENEEA. CDR3 DNA sequence: TGTGCCAGCAAGGGAGAAGGAAACACCATATATTTT. It yields the protein CASKGEGNTIYF.

CDR3 bases: TGTGCCAGCAGCTTAGCGGGACAAGGATCACCCCTCCACTTT. This gives the protein CASSLAGQGSPLHF. This chain uses TRBV7-9 with TRBJ1-6; TRBD1 might be the D (6 bases). CDR1 and CDR2 from the germline V gene are SEHNR and FQNEAQ (reference sequence). Trimming left V 0 bases short and J 10 bases short, with 10 bases between. The CDR3 loop spans 14 amino acids.

This clone was seen once. The chain carries TRBV5-1 and TRBJ2-1; unclear D gene. With 0 bases removed from V and 6 bases from J, the gap between germline ends came to 7 bases. Germline-derived CDR1 and CDR2 are SGHRS and YFSETQ. The CDR3 is made up of 13 amino acids. The CDR3 protein is CASSLDIFNEQFF. In nucleotides, the CDR3 is TGCGCCAGCAGCTTGGACATTTTCAATGAGCAGTTCTTC.

V and J are TRBV11-2 and TRBJ2-5; D remains unclear. CDR3 length: 12 amino acids. V was cut by 5 bases and J by 3 bases, with 7 bases left in between. From germline, CDR1 is SGHAT and CDR2 FQNNGV. In nucleotides, the CDR3 is TGTGCCAGCAGCCCCCTAGAAGAGACCCAGTACTTC. Encoded protein: CASSPLEETQYF.